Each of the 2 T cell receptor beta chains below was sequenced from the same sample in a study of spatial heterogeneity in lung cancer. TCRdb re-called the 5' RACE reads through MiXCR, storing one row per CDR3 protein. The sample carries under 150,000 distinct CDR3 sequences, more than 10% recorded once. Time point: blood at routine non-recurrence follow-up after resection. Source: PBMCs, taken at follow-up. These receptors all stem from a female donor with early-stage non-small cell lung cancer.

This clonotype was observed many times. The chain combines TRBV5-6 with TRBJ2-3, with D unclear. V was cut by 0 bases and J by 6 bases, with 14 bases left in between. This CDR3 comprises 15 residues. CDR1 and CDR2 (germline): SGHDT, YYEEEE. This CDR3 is CASSLAGRELDTQYF. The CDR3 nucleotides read TGTGCCAGCAGCTTGGCCGGCAGAGAACTCGATACGCAGTATTTT.

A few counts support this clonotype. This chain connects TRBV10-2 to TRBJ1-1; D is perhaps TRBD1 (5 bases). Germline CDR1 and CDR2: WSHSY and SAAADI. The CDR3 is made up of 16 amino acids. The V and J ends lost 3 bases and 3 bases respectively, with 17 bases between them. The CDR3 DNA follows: TGCGCCAGCAGTGAAGCCGGGACCCGAGGGGACACTGAAGCTTTCTTT. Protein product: CASSEAGTRGDTEAFF.